This T cell receptor beta chain was captured in a study of cytomegalovirus exposure and HLA in healthy donors. Study-level findings and limits: CMV serostatus was the sole immune exposure information available. In a later analysis, V- and J-gene trimming of beta chains associated with a DCLRE1C missense variant, replicated independently. Earlier analysis yielded a pattern in which most TCR beta V segments were productive about 87% or about 30% of the time. Some TCR beta chains (roughly 150 of them) were listed as cytomegalovirus-associated.

The PCR ran on 60 Vbeta and 13 Jbeta primers. TCRdb's copy holds only in-frame clones and misses some; the assay was immunoSEQ multiplex PCR. There are 80,000 to 130,000 clones in the sample; 75% occur only once, and 4.5% to 5% lies in the top ten. Turning to this clone: Antigen unknown.

The CDR3 is 13 residues long. Trimming pared 5 bases from V and 2 bases from J, leaving 10 bases between. Germline CDR1 reads MDHEN; CDR2 reads SYDVKM. The TCR was taken from a woman aged 18-30 years in good health and CMV-seropositive. The sample consisted of PBMCs. V usage is TRBV28 and J usage is TRBJ2-7; D may be TRBD2 (5 bases). CDR3 sequence reads: CASSLPGTYEQYF. The CDR3 nucleotides are TGTGCCAGCAGTCTACCCGGGACCTACGAGCAGTACTTC.